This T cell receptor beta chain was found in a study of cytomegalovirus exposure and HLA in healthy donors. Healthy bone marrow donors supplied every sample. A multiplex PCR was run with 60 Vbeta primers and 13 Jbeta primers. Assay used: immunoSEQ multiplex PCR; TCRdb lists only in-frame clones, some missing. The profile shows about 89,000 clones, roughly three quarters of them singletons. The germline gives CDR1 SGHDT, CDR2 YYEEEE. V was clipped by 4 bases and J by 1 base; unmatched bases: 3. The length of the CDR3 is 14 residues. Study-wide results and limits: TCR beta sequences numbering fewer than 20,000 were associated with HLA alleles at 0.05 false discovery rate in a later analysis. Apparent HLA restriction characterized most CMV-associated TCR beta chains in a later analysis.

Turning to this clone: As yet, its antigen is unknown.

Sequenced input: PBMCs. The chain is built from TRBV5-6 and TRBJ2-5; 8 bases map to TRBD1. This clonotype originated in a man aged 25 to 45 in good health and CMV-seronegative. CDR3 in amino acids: CASSKGQGQETQYF. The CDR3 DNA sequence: TGTGCCAGCAGCAAAGGACAGGGCCAAGAGACCCAGTACTTC.